Each of the 18 T cell receptor beta chains below was sequenced from the same sample in a study of cytotoxic CD8 clonotypes in ibrutinib-treated CLL. Sequencing was performed with immunoSEQ multiplex PCR; in TCRdb, only in-frame clones are kept and a portion is missing. The sample consists of about 330,000 clones, 67% of them appearing once. The sequencing here drew on PBMCs, taken after 36 months of ibrutinib treatment. Receptors originate from a human donor with chronic lymphocytic leukemia.

V is TRBV15 and J is TRBJ2-3; D may be TRBD2 (6 bases). Germline CDR1 and CDR2: LNHNV and YYDKDF (reference sequence). The V and J ends lost 1 base and 1 base respectively, with 12 bases between them. The CDR3 loop spans 16 amino acids. CDR3 in amino acids: CATSRGDSPGTDTQYF. Here the CDR3 DNA reads TGTGCCACCAGCAGAGGGGACTCACCAGGCACAGATACGCAGTATTTT.

In the case of this clone: Different DNA sequences within this sample yield the same CDR3. This chain links TRBV6-5 with TRBJ2-7, with a possible D match to TRBD2 (6 bases). CDR1 and CDR2 (germline): MNHEY, SVGAGI. The CDR3 runs to 14 residues. Trimming removed 3 bases at V and 2 bases at J, with 11 bases between. The DNA of the CDR3 is TGTGCCAGCAGTTATCGGGGAGGCCCCTACGAGCAGTACTTC. It encodes CASSYRGGPYEQYF.

The chain couples TRBV9 to TRBJ2-2, with D perhaps matching TRBD1 or TRBD2 (5 bases each). The CDR3 is 14 residues long. Germline CDR1 reads SGDLS; CDR2 reads YYNGEE. Trimming shortened V by 7 bases and J by 0 bases, and 10 bases separated the two germline ends. The CDR3 nucleotides are TGTGCCAGCGACCGGGACCCGAACACCGGGGAGCTGTTTTTT. This gives the protein CASDRDPNTGELFF.

The rearrangement joins TRBV2 to TRBJ2-5; TRBD2 might be the D (5 bases). Per the germline V gene, CDR1 is SNHLY and CDR2 is FYNNEI. Trimming took off 1 base at V and 5 bases at J, with 8 bases between the two ends. The CDR3 has 13 residues. The chain's CDR3 is CASSEGSVETQYF. CDR3 nucleotide sequence: TGTGCCAGCAGTGAAGGTAGCGTGGAGACCCAGTACTTC.

The chain has TRBV7-6 and TRBJ1-1; 7 bases fit TRBD1. After removal of 4 bases from V and 7 bases from J, the junction contained 12 bases not matched to a gene. In germline, CDR1 is SGHVS, CDR2 FNYEAQ. The CDR3 spans 15 residues. The CDR3, as DNA: TGTGCCAGCAGCTCGGGGATCGGGACAGATAATGAAGCTTTCTTT. Its protein product is CASSSGIGTDNEAFF.

The chain links TRBV29-1 to TRBJ2-7; the D is unclear. The germline CDR1 and CDR2 sequences are SQVTM and ANQGSEA. V was trimmed by 3 bases and J by 5 bases, leaving 11 bases between them. The CDR3 totals 12 residues. The CDR3 protein is CSVETVRNEQYF. The CDR3, as DNA: TGCAGCGTTGAGACGGTACGAAACGAGCAGTACTTC.

CDR3: CASSQTGDEQYF. DNA of the CDR3: TGTGCCAGCAGCCAGACAGGGGACGAGCAGTACTTC. The chain employs TRBV6-6 and TRBJ2-7, with 8 bases lining up with TRBD1. The CDR3 extends over 12 amino acids. The trim removed 6 bases at V and 5 bases at J, leaving 3 bases unmatched. Germline loops: CDR1 MNHNY, CDR2 SVGAGI (reference sequence).

The rearrangement uses TRBV11-2 and TRBJ1-2; D is unclear. CDR3 size: 16 residues. Germline assignment: CDR1 SGHAT and CDR2 FQNNGV. Deletions cut 5 bases from V and 2 bases from J, with 18 bases between. The chain's CDR3 is CASSHGSSSPNYGYTF. The DNA of the CDR3 is TGTGCCAGCAGCCATGGGTCCTCTTCACCCAACTATGGCTACACCTTC.

The V gene is TRBV4-3, the J gene TRBJ2-7, with TRBD1 matching over 11 bases. The CDR3 length is 17 residues. Germline lookup yields CDR1 LGHNA and CDR2 YSLEER. V shed 3 bases and J 2 bases; nucleotides not matched to a gene: 9. The CDR3, as DNA: TGCGCCAGCAGCCAGAGGACAGGGGGCATTCCTACCTACGAGCAGTACTTC. Protein: CASSQRTGGIPTYEQYF.

The chain's CDR3 is CASTSRTSGNYEQFF. The CDR3 DNA reads as TGTGCCAGCACGAGTCGTACTAGCGGGAACTATGAGCAGTTCTTC. V usage is TRBV6-5 and J usage is TRBJ2-1; 10 bases fit TRBD2. Looked up from germline, CDR1 is MNHEY and CDR2 is SVGAGI. The CDR3 is made up of 15 amino acids. J gave up 8 bases and V 7 bases, and 11 bases lay outside the gene matches.

V usage is TRBV7-2 and J usage is TRBJ1-1, with TRBD1 matching over 7 bases. V lost 4 bases to trimming and J lost 1 base; unmatched junction nucleotides: 9. Germline loops: CDR1 SGHTA, CDR2 FQGNSA. The CDR3 runs to 16 residues. The CDR3 reads CASSYPLTGKNTEAFF. The CDR3 DNA is TGTGCCAGCAGCTACCCCTTGACAGGGAAGAACACTGAAGCTTTCTTT.

V is TRBV28 and J is TRBJ2-7; D is undetermined. The germline V gene encodes CDR1 MDHEN and CDR2 SYDVKM. V lost 5 bases to trimming and J lost 9 bases, with 14 bases between them. The CDR3 totals 12 residues. The CDR3 DNA sequence: TGTGCCAGCAGTCCCGGCCGGCCCTTGCAGTACTTC. This sequence encodes CASSPGRPLQYF.

CDR3 DNA sequence: TGTGCCAGCAGCGTAGATGGGAGGCCCACAGATACGCAGTATTTT. Protein sequence: CASSVDGRPTDTQYF. The chain recombines TRBV9 with TRBJ2-3, with a tentative D call TRBD2 (6 bases). Germline loops: CDR1 SGDLS, CDR2 YYNGEE. The CDR3 has 15 residues. Trimming shortened V by 0 bases and J by 2 bases, and 10 bases separated the two germline ends.

This chain links TRBV19 with TRBJ2-7, with 8 bases lining up with TRBD1. The J segment lost 0 bases and the V segment lost 5 bases, leaving 9 bases of the junction unmatched. This CDR3 contains 16 residues. CDR1 is LNHDA, CDR2 SQIVND, per germline (reference sequence). DNA for the CDR3: TGTGCCAGTAGTCCTCTGGGTGGACAGGGCTCCTACGAGCAGTACTTC. Its translation is CASSPLGGQGSYEQYF.

This chain links TRBV5-6 with TRBJ2-7; 14 bases are shared with TRBD2. From germline, CDR1 is SGHDT and CDR2 YYEEEE. The CDR3 loop spans 16 amino acids. J was trimmed by 3 bases and V by 3 bases; bases with no gene match: 5. The CDR3 reads CASSSRTSGGYYEQYF. Written as DNA, the CDR3 is TGTGCCAGCAGCTCTAGGACTAGCGGGGGGTACTACGAGCAGTACTTC. Supplemented by reference TRBV5-6 and TRBJ2-7, the full variable domain reads DAGVTQSPTHLIKTRGQQVTLRCSPKSGHDTVSWYQQALGQGPQFIFQYYEEEERQRGNFPDRFSGHQFPNYSSELNVNALLLGDSALYLCASSSRTSGGYYEQYFGPGTRLTVT.

The V gene is TRBV28, the J gene TRBJ2-7, with 8 bases aligning to TRBD1. The V gene end was trimmed by 10 bases and the J gene end by 5 bases; junction bases not matched to a gene: 7. Germline V gene lookup returns CDR1 MDHEN and CDR2 SYDVKM. The CDR3 is 12 amino acids. The CDR3: CATGQGRNEQYF. As DNA, the CDR3 is TGTGCCACCGGACAGGGTCGCAACGAGCAGTACTTC.

This chain links TRBV15 with TRBJ1-5; 7 bases match TRBD1. CDR1 is LNHNV and CDR2 is YYDKDF in the germline V gene (reference sequence). CDR3 length: 15 residues. V shed 3 bases, J shed 6 bases, and the junction held 8 bases outside the gene matches. The CDR3 DNA sequence: TGTGCCACCAGCAGCGATACAGGGGTCGGTCAGCCCCAGCATTTT. Protein sequence: CATSSDTGVGQPQHF.

The genes are TRBV28 and TRBJ1-5; TRBD1 matches 8 bases. The CDR3 runs to 15 residues. V dropped 5 bases and J dropped 2; count of bases not matched to a gene: 5. Looked up from germline, CDR1 is MDHEN and CDR2 is SYDVKM. Written as DNA, the CDR3 is TGTGCCAGCAGTGGACAGGGATGGGGCAATCAGCCCCAGCATTTT. It yields the protein CASSGQGWGNQPQHF.